The sequence of this T cell receptor beta chain was determined in a study of OX40 agonist ivuxolimab in advanced cancers. Overall study: Partial responses occurred in Three dose-escalation patients, one with hepatocellular carcinoma and two with cutaneous melanoma.

On cycle 4 day 1 and cycle 7 day 1, as well as at baseline, blood was sampled. Germline V gene lookup returns CDR1 KGHSH and CDR2 LQKENI. The CDR3 contains 17 residues. The ends lost 4 bases at V and 1 base at J; junction bases unmatched: 7. Whole-study results and caveats: Patients with a partial response at 0.1-3.0 mg/kg had among the lowest clonal expansion.

This clone has just a few counts. Its antigen is not known. Using immunoSEQ multiplex PCR, the repertoire was profiled, and TCRdb retains in-frame clones only, with some absent. The data contain approximately 77,000 clones, about 90% of them singletons. The V and J genes are TRBV18 and TRBJ2-6; 7 positions match TRBD2. Sequenced here: CD4+ or CD8+ T cells sorted from blood, sampled in a trial of the OX40 agonist ivuxolimab. This TCR was sampled from an adult with an advanced solid tumor such as melanoma, head and neck, liver or kidney cancer. The CDR3 protein is CASSRTSGMSGANVLTF. DNA for the CDR3: TGTGCCAGCTCACGGACTAGTGGAATGTCTGGGGCCAACGTCCTGACTTTC.